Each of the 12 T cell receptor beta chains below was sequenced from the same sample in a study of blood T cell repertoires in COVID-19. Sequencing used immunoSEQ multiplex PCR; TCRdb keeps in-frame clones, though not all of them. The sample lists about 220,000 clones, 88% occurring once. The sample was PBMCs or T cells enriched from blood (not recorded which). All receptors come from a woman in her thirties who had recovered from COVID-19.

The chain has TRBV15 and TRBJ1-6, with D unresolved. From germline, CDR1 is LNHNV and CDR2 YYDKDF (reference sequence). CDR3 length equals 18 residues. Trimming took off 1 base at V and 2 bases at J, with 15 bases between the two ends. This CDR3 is CATSRGIGRYPYNSPLHF. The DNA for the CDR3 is TGTGCCACCAGCAGAGGGATAGGGAGGTACCCCTATAATTCACCCCTCCACTTT.

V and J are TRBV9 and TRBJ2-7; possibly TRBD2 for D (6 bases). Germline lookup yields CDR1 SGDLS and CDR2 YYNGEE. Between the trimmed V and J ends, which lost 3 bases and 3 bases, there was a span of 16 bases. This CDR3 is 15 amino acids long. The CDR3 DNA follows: TGTGCCAGCAGCGAGACCGGGACTGCCTTCTACGAGCAGTACTTC. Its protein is CASSETGTAFYEQYF.

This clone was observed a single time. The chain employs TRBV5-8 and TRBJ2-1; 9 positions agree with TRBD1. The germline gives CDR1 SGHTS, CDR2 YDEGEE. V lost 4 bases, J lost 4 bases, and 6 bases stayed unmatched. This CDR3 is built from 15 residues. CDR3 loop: CASSPGTGRYNEQFF. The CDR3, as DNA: TGTGCCAGCAGCCCGGGGACAGGGCGGTACAATGAGCAGTTCTTC. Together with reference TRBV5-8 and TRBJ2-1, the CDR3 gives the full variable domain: EAGVTQSPTHLIKTRGQQATLRCSPISGHTSVYWYQQALGLGLQFLLWYDEGEERNRGNFPPRFSGRQFPNYSSELNVNALELEDSALYLCASSPGTGRYNEQFFGPGTRLTVL.

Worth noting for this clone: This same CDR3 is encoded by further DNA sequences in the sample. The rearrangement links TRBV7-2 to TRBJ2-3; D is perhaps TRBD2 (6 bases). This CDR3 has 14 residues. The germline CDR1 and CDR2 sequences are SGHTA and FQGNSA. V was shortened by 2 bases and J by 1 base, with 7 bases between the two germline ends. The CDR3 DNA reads TGTGCCAGCAGCTTATCGGGGGGCACAGATACGCAGTATTTT. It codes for CASSLSGGTDTQYF.

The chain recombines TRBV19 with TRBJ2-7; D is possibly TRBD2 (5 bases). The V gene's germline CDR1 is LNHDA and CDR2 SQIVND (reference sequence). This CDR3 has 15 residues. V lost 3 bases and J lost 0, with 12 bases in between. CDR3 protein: CASSMGSGVSYEQYF. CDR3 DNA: TGTGCCAGTAGTATGGGCTCCGGGGTCTCCTACGAGCAGTACTTC.

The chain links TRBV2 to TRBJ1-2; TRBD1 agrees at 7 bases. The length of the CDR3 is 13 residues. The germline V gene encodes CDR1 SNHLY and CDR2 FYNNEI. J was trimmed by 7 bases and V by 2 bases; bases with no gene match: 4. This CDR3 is CASSERGQSGYTF. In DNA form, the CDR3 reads TGTGCCAGCAGTGAAAGGGGGCAGTCTGGCTACACCTTC.

CDR3 nucleotide sequence: TGTGCCAGCAGCCAAGATATCCCGGGGGAACTGAACACTGAAGCTTTCTTT. Its protein is CASSQDIPGELNTEAFF. The chain joins TRBV4-2 to TRBJ1-1; tentative D call: TRBD1 (5 bases). The V gene lost 0 bases and the J gene lost 0 bases, with 14 bases spanning the gap. CDR1 and CDR2 (germline): LGHNA, YNFKEQ. CDR3 length equals 17 residues.

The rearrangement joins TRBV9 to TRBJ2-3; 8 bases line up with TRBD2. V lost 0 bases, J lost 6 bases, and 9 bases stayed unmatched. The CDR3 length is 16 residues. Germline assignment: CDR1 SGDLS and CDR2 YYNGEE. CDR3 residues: CASSVGAGGQEDTQYF. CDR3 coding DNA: TGTGCCAGCAGCGTAGGGGCGGGGGGCCAGGAGGATACGCAGTATTTT.

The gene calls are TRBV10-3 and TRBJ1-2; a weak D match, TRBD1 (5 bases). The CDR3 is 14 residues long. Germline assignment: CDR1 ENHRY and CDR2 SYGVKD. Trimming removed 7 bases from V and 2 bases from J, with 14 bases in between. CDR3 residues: CAIKWTGDNYGYTF. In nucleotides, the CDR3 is TGTGCCATCAAGTGGACGGGGGACAACTATGGCTACACCTTC.

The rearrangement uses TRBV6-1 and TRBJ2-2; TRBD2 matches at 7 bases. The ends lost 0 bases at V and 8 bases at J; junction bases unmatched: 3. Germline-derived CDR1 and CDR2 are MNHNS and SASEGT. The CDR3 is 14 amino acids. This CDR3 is CASSEAGGLGELFF. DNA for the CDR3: TGTGCCAGCAGTGAAGCGGGAGGGTTAGGGGAGCTGTTTTTT.

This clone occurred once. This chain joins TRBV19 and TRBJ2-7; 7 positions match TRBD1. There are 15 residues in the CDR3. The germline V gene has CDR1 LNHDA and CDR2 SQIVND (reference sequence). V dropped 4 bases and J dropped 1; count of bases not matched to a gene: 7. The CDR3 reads CASSTNPGQSYEQYF. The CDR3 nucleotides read TGTGCCAGTAGTACCAACCCGGGACAGTCCTACGAGCAGTACTTC.

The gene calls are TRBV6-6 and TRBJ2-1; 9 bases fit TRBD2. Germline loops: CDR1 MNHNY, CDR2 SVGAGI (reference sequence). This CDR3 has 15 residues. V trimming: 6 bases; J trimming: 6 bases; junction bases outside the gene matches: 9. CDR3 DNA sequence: TGTGCCAGCAGCCTTTCTAGCGGGGCCCCCAATGAGCAGTTCTTC. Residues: CASSLSSGAPNEQFF.